The text below deals with one T cell receptor (beta chain). Its antigen is currently unknown. This CDR3 is 16 amino acids long. V trimming: 5 bases; J trimming: 7 bases; junction bases outside the gene matches: 9. CDR1 and CDR2 (germline): SGHVS, FNYEAQ. The data were produced by immunoSEQ multiplex PCR, yet TCRdb's version contains in-frame clones alone and is incomplete. The profile shows more than 300,000 clones, about nine tenths of them singletons. The data were obtained in a study of cytomegalovirus exposure and HLA in healthy donors. Study summary: The roughly 130 validation repertoires used the same platform as the roughly 670 first-cohort repertoires, a later analysis reported.

Study conclusions and caveats: Most TCR sequences were seen very rarely across donors, but some public TCRs occurred in many.

This chain uses TRBV7-6 with TRBJ2-2; 11 positions agree with TRBD1. The sequence was collected from a woman between 18 and 30 years old in good health and CMV-seronegative. The sample comprised PBMCs. CDR3 bases: TGTGCCAGCAGCCTAGGGACAGGGGGGTCCGGCGGGGAGCTGTTTTTT. It is translated as CASSLGTGGSGGELFF. The full variable domain, its missing parts supplied by reference TRBV7-6 and TRBJ2-2, is GAGVSQSPRYKVTKRGQDVALRCDPISGHVSLYWYRQALGQGPEFLTYFNYEAQQDKSGLPNDRFSAERPEGSISTLTIQRTEQRDSAMYRCASSLGTGGSGGELFFGEGSRLTVL.